The text below deals with one T cell receptor (beta chain). Its target is unknown. The entry originates in a study of CD8+CD57+ T cells in acquired aplastic anemia. The wider study: Sorted cells (CD4+ and CD8+) yielded DNA amounts that averaged about 2.9 ug.

Findings and caveats of the study: Sharing between patients and controls was observed for around 30 CD8+ CDR3 sequences. Patients versus controls showed no significant CD8+ Simpson's diversity difference.

Germline CDR1 is LNHNV and CDR2 is YYDKDF (reference sequence). This CDR3 spans 13 amino acids. The V end lost 6 bases, the J end lost 0 bases, and 7 bases lay between the germline ends. Using genomic DNA as the template, TCR beta VDJ and CDR3 profiling was carried out. A single record per CDR3 protein comes from TCRdb applying MiXCR to the reads. The sample lists tens of thousands of distinct CDR3 sequences, about three quarters seen once, with roughly 80% in the top ten. Sequencing involved patients with CD8+CD57+ cell expansion previously shown by flow cytometry. When blood sampling took place, the patients had received no therapy.

The V and J genes are TRBV15 and TRBJ2-3; the D is unclear. The TCR comes from a human donor with aplastic anemia. The sequenced material came from sorted CD4+, CD8+, or CD8+CD57+ T cells (not recorded which) from PBMCs. For the CDR3, the DNA is TGTGCCACCAGTGGCTCAAGCACAGATACGCAGTATTTT. It yields the protein CATSGSSTDTQYF.